These 5 T cell receptor beta chains were all obtained from the same sample, sequenced in a study of CD8+ T cells in alopecia areata. Isolated RNA was reverse transcribed into cDNA used as the sequencing template. Using immunoSEQ multiplex PCR, the repertoire was profiled, and TCRdb retains in-frame clones only, with some absent. The sample has over 150,000 clones, around 60% seen once. Treatment indicated: oral pan-JAK inhibitor, 5-10 mg twice daily. The specimen comprised CD8+ T cells sorted from blood, sampled at week 24, from a patient treated with tofacitinib. The source of these receptors is a human donor with alopecia areata.

This clone was counted a few times. The chain recombines TRBV4-1 with TRBJ2-6, with 8 nucleotides matching TRBD1. V lost 1 base to trimming and J lost 1 base; unmatched junction nucleotides: 6. Looked up from germline, CDR1 is MGHRA and CDR2 is YSYEKL. This CDR3 region has 18 residues. In DNA, the CDR3 is TGCGCCAGCAGCCAAGTACAGGGGGAGTCTTCTGGGGCCAACGTCCTGACTTTC. Encoded protein: CASSQVQGESSGANVLTF.

This clone has only a few counts. The chain uses TRBV29-1 and TRBJ1-1, with D unclear. V shed 5 bases and J shed 5 bases, with 9 bases lying between them. Per germline, CDR1 SQVTM and CDR2 ANQGSEA. The CDR3 sequence is 11 residues long. The DNA of the CDR3 is TGCAGCGTTAGGAGGTTAACTGAAGCTTTCTTT. Translated: CSVRRLTEAFF.

The chain carries TRBV14 and TRBJ2-7; D ambiguous. CDR3 length: 12 residues. Germline CDR1 reads SGHDN; CDR2 reads FVKESK. Deletions cut 6 bases from V and 6 bases from J, with 12 bases between. CDR3 sequence reads: CASRGSGREQYF. CDR3 nucleotides: TGTGCCAGCAGAGGTTCTGGGCGCGAGCAGTACTTC.

This clone was counted a few times. This rearrangement joins TRBV4-1 to TRBJ2-7; D not resolved. The CDR3 has 16 residues. Germline loops: CDR1 MGHRA, CDR2 YSYEKL. The V and J ends lost 0 bases and 3 bases respectively, with 15 bases between them. This CDR3 reads CASSQDSASPHYEQYF. The CDR3 region has the DNA TGCGCCAGCAGCCAAGACTCGGCCTCACCCCACTACGAGCAGTACTTC.

The sample holds a few counts of this clone. The chain combines TRBV10-3 with TRBJ2-5; 7 nucleotides match TRBD1. Per germline, CDR1 ENHRY and CDR2 SYGVKD. CDR3 length: 15 residues. The ends lost 0 bases at V and 0 bases at J; junction bases unmatched: 1. The CDR3: CAISESDRYQETQYF. The CDR3 nucleotides read TGTGCCATCAGTGAGTCGGACAGGTACCAAGAGACCCAGTACTTC.